This T cell receptor beta chain was sequenced in a study of cytomegalovirus exposure and HLA in healthy donors. Overall study context: In an earlier analysis, 95 million to 130 million unique TCR beta sequences were found from approximately 190 million T cells.

The PCR made use of 60 Vbeta and 13 Jbeta primers. Only in-frame clones appear in the TCRdb table, and some are missing; sequencing was by immunoSEQ multiplex PCR. This sample has some 110,000 clones, with 73% found just once. Unrecorded immune exposures were likely, despite nominal health at sampling. CDR3 length: 16 amino acids. The V gene end was trimmed by 2 bases and the J gene end by 4 bases; junction bases not matched to a gene: 10. Germline lookup yields CDR1 SGHAT and CDR2 FQNNGV. The V call is TRBV11-2, the J call TRBJ1-2; 7 bases align to TRBD1. The TCR comes from a man aged 55 to 70 in good health and CMV-seropositive. The sequenced sample consisted of PBMCs. CDR3 sequence reads: CASSLKGGARIYGYTF. The DNA of the CDR3 is TGTGCCAGCAGCTTAAAAGGGGGCGCACGGATCTATGGCTACACCTTC.